This TCR beta chain was documented in a study of CD8 T cells in Susac syndrome. Germline CDR1 SGDLS, CDR2 YYNGEE. Trimming removed 3 bases at V and 4 bases at J, with 13 bases between. CDR3 length: 14 amino acids. Reverse transcription of about 0.5 to 1 ug RNA used random hexamers. The amplification used immunoSEQ multiplex PCR on TCR beta CDR3; it spanned 54 Vbeta and 13 Jbeta. TCRdb passed the immunoSEQ multiplex PCR reads through MiXCR, listing each CDR3 protein once. The sample has some 400,000 distinct CDR3 sequences; 85% to 90% are singletons. Blood CD8+ and CD4+ T cells underwent high-throughput TCR beta sequencing. The patients serving as multiple sclerosis controls were treatment-naive. They had stable or active relapsing-remitting disease and fulfilled revised McDonald criteria. TEMRA cells underwent FACS enrichment and CD8+ and CD4+ T cells underwent negative isolation.

This receptor was obtained from a human donor with multiple sclerosis. This sequence joins TRBV9 and TRBJ1-1, with D possibly TRBD1 on 5 matching bases. The sequencing input was CD8+ T cells from PBMCs. CDR3 loop: CASSANSGGTEAFF. CDR3 in DNA: TGTGCCAGCAGCGCCAATTCTGGGGGCACTGAAGCTTTCTTT.